This TCR beta chain was captured by sequencing in a study of vaccination effects on CD4 cells after COVID-19. This table comes from immunoSEQ multiplex PCR, and its TCRdb copy is limited to in-frame clones, with some not included. This sample has about 43,000 clones, with around 77% found just once. Germline CDR1 and CDR2: ENHRY and SYGVKD. The ends lost 4 bases at V and 5 bases at J; junction bases unmatched: 3. CDR3 size: 13 residues. In the case of this clone: The target antigen is unknown.

ViraFEST assay sequencing came after antigen-specific CD4+ T cells were expanded with viral peptide pools. Having been cultured for less than 12 days, the cells underwent CD4+ T cell isolation. Prior SARS-CoV-2 infection was absent in the vaccine recipients, as shown by negative nucleocapsid antibodies. The chain recombines TRBV10-3 with TRBJ1-1, with 8 bases matching TRBD1. This material consisted of CD4+ T cells from PBMCs cultured with SARS-CoV-2 spike peptides, taken before COVID-19 vaccination. The receptor was isolated from a human donor who received a COVID-19 vaccine. The CDR3, as DNA: TGTGCCATCAGTGCCACAGGGGGTACTGAAGCTTTCTTT. Amino acid sequence: CAISATGGTEAFF.